The following is a TCR beta chain sequence with its context. No antigen is known for it. No much larger clone is present one base from it, and per-base qualities are unavailable. The receptor library was made with RACE. Sequenced using a NextSeq 500. Library preparation attached unique molecular identifiers to individual cDNA molecules for quantitative, reproducible TCR counting. For every blood RNA sample, sequencing covered both the TCR alpha and TCR beta chains. Per the authors' processing: Samples had a median of roughly 91,000 TCRs, with a range from roughly 20,000 to 700,000. V, J and CDR3 annotation of the TCR reads was performed with the Decombinator software suite. For the PS versus PT1 abundance plots, all samples were subsampled to the same number of TCRs (28,000). Expanded TCRs were defined as absent before sensitization and observed at least eight times at the 2-week time point. The public reads were reanalyzed by TCRdb: fastp trimming at Q25, MiXCR alignment, in-frame beta chains only. Identical CDR3 proteins give one entry, which carries the most common genes and DNA. The V and J calls and clone size come from TCRdb's table, not from the authors' own analysis. A total of around 200,000 distinct CDR3 sequences appear in this sample, around 23% of them only once. The top ten hold approximately 2.5% of the sample.

V is shortened by 7 bases, J by 3 bases, and the region joining them spans 14 bases. The CDR3 spans 13 residues, from the cysteine through the phenylalanine. Only the CDR3 portion is preserved as DNA: 39 bases, with reading frame beginning at the first base. The germline V gene supplies CDR1 SQVTM and CDR2 ANQGSEA. The data were obtained in a study of human T cells and chemical hapten exposure (dated by TCRdb to 2020 to 2022). Study-wide context: For sensitization, 2% DPC in acetone was applied to a roughly 2 cm by roughly 2 cm area of upper inner arm skin. Patients additionally received weekly therapeutic DPC doses to the scalp throughout the roughly 23-week study period. Patch tests used Finn chambers with 0.01% DPC on the upper back, scored after 6 days by International Contact Dermatitis Research Group standards. Alopecia areata with under or over 50% scalp involvement, alopecia totalis and alopecia universalis were represented in the patient cohort, which was mostly female. The libraries were sequenced as a pool, and the TCR yield per sample differed mostly because of small variations in library volumes within the pool. Peripheral blood TCR repertoire changes were tracked in vivo in alopecia patients during primary and secondary sensitization to the hapten diphenylcyclopropenone (DPC). Blood samples were taken from patients before sensitization (week 0) and then at 2, 6 and about 24 weeks after DPC sensitization. Under 30 alopecia patients gave blood for TCR sequencing at one to four time points (pre-sensitization, 2, 6 and 24 weeks).

The study at large found these results: Expanded TCRs formed significantly more large CDR3 similarity clusters than pre-sensitization or healthy control sets, consistent with antigen-driven responses. DPC sensitization did not change the number of TCRs with a frequency above 1 in 1000, and there was no evidence of changes in global repertoire structure. Patch test score was positively correlated with the number of PT1 expanded TCRs, with significance at thresholds 8, 16 and 32 but not at 4. Because every patient had alopecia, a presumed autoimmune disease, the patients' immune response might differ from that of healthy individuals. Repeated subsampling changed both the strength of the expansion versus patch-test correlation and the threshold at which the correlation became significant.

The meaning of the sample's time point label: patch test 3, about 24 weeks after DPC sensitization. In the paper's terms, the treatment or condition label means: therapeutic diphenylcyclopropenone sensitization with weekly scalp DPC. At each patch-test visit, blood was drawn before the patch test was applied. Patients were eligible if aged 18 to 70, diagnosed with alopecia and judged suitable for DPC therapy, and pregnant patients were excluded. Total RNA was isolated from unfractionated whole blood collected in Tempus Blood RNA tubes. This specimen was whole blood, taken in connection with sensitization to the hapten diphenylcyclopropenone (DPC). The TCR was taken from a woman in her thirties or forties with alopecia areata. Some clones in this sample may be carry-over from other donors' samples. The chain joins TRBV29-1 to TRBJ2-3, with no D gene named confidently. The DNA reads as follows: TGCAGCGCTGACTTGGCTACGACAGATACGCAGTATTTT. Translated, it gives CSADLATTDTQYF.